The 21 T cell receptor beta chains presented below share a single source sample, sequenced in a study of cytomegalovirus exposure and HLA in healthy donors (dated by TCRdb to 2017 to 2019). The library was produced with the immunoSEQ multiplex PCR assay. A mixture of 60 forward primers for TCR Vbeta segments and 13 reverse primers for TCR Jbeta segments was used in the multiplex PCR. TCRdb carries this immuneACCESS record with in-frame sequences only. Its versions omit some clonotypes, under half of them owing to an unresolved V gene in the studies checked, with the rest unexplained. The sample yields 200,000 or so clones; more than 75% were counted once. About 2.6% of the sample comes from the top ten. The specimen was PBMCs. The receptors shown here come from a woman in her forties or fifties in good health and CMV-seropositive.

The chain couples TRBV27 to TRBJ2-7; TRBD1 aligns across 9 bases. V shed 4 bases, J shed 5 bases, and the junction held 6 bases outside the gene matches. Germline V gene lookup returns CDR1 MNHEY and CDR2 SMNVEV (reference sequence). The CDR3 has 14 amino acids. The CDR3 DNA follows: TGTGCCAGCAGTTCCACAGGGGGCGCGGACGAGCAGTACTTC. Translating it yields CASSSTGGADEQYF.

This chain links TRBV7-8 with TRBJ1-6; 7 bases are shared with TRBD1. The germline CDR1 and CDR2 sequences are SGHVS and FQNEAQ. With V trimmed by 6 bases and J by 7 bases, 9 bases remained unmatched. This CDR3 contains 15 residues. The CDR3 coding sequence is TGTGCCAGCAGTGTTCGGGACAGAATCAATTCACCCCTCCACTTT. It translates to CASSVRDRINSPLHF. Combining the CDR3 with reference TRBV7-8 and TRBJ1-6 gives the whole variable domain GAGVSQSPRYKVAKRGQDVALRCDPISGHVSLFWYQQALGQGPEFLTYFQNEAQLDKSGLPSDRFFAERPEGSVSTLKIQRTQQEDSAVYLCASSVRDRINSPLHFGNGTRLTVT.

The rearrangement links TRBV2 to TRBJ2-3; 10 bases line up with TRBD2. The germline V gene encodes CDR1 SNHLY and CDR2 FYNNEI. J was trimmed by 0 bases and V by 0 bases; bases with no gene match: 6. The CDR3 totals 18 residues. The CDR3 coding sequence is TGTGCCAGCAGTGAAGCTATAGCGGGGGGTATTAGCACAGATACGCAGTATTTT. Amino acid sequence: CASSEAIAGGISTDTQYF.

As concerns this clone: A junction end diverges from the germline sequence, so it may reflect a read error. V usage is TRBV19 and J usage is TRBJ1-2, with 7 bases aligning to TRBD1. Germline CDR1 and CDR2: LNHDA and SQIVND (reference sequence). This CDR3 comprises 18 residues. In DNA form, the CDR3 reads TGTGCCGGTAGTATAGCTCACTTTTTACCGGGACAGCTCTATGGCTACACCTTC. Translating it yields CAGSIAHFLPGQLYGYTF. Combining the CDR3 with reference TRBV19 and TRBJ1-2 gives the whole variable domain DGGITQSPKYLFRKEGQNVTLSCEQNLNHDAMYWYRQDPGQGLRLIYYSQIVNDFQKGDIAEGYSVSREKKESFPLTVTSAQKNPTAFYLCAGSIAHFLPGQLYGYTFGSGTRLTVV.

J is TRBJ2-5 and V is TRBV20-1; TRBD1 might be the D (6 bases). The J call may be mistaken, given a closer DNA end match to TRBJ2-7. The CDR3 has 11 residues. Germline V gene sequence: CDR1 DFQATT, CDR2 SNEGSKA (reference sequence). This CDR3 reads CSAGDNYEQYF. The CDR3 coding sequence is TGCAGTGCCGGGGACAACTACGAGCAGTACTTC.

V usage is TRBV7-6 and J usage is TRBJ1-5; D not certain. This CDR3 spans 15 amino acids. Between the trimmed V and J ends, which lost 1 base and 5 bases, there was a span of 12 bases. From germline, CDR1 is SGHVS and CDR2 FNYEAQ. CDR3: CASSLEGGFDQPQHF. The CDR3 nucleotides read TGTGCCAGCAGCTTAGAAGGAGGGTTTGATCAGCCCCAGCATTTT.

V is TRBV19 and J is TRBJ2-5; no clear D gene. The V end lost 4 bases, the J end lost 2 bases, and 11 bases lay between the germline ends. The CDR3 is made up of 14 amino acids. Germline assignment: CDR1 LNHDA and CDR2 SQIVND (reference sequence). CDR3 sequence reads: CASSRSGIQETQYF. The CDR3 DNA is TGTGCCAGTAGTAGGTCGGGTATACAAGAGACCCAGTACTTC.

The V call is TRBV28, the J call TRBJ1-2; perhaps TRBD1 as D (6 bases). V was trimmed by 4 bases and J by 6 bases, leaving 15 bases between them. Germline values: CDR1 MDHEN, CDR2 SYDVKM. The CDR3 totals 14 residues. The CDR3 region has the DNA TGTGCCAGCAGTTCCCCCCAGGGGCGGGATGGCTACACCTTC. Translated, it gives CASSSPQGRDGYTF.

The rearrangement uses TRBV19 and TRBJ1-1, with 7 bases matching TRBD1. The CDR3 runs 13 residues. Germline assignment: CDR1 LNHDA and CDR2 SQIVND (reference sequence). V was clipped by 6 bases and J by 7 bases; unmatched bases: 8. The CDR3 region is CASSQGGRGEAFF. CDR3 coding DNA: TGTGCCAGTAGCCAGGGGGGTAGAGGTGAAGCTTTCTTT.

The chain uses TRBV18 and TRBJ2-4, with TRBD1 as a possible D gene (5 bases). Germline-derived CDR1 and CDR2 are KGHSH and LQKENI. CDR3 length: 15 amino acids. The V end lost 2 bases, the J end lost 8 bases, and 16 bases lay between the germline ends. CDR3 bases: TGTGCCAGCTCACCAAATCCCCTAGGGGCTGACATTCAGTACTTC. Protein: CASSPNPLGADIQYF.

V gene TRBV7-9 combines with J gene TRBJ2-7, with 11 bases identical to TRBD2. Germline-derived CDR1 and CDR2 are SEHNR and FQNEAQ (reference sequence). The length of the CDR3 is 18 residues. Unmatched junction bases numbered 16, after V lost 4 bases and J lost 5 bases. The CDR3 DNA follows: TGTGCCAGCAGCTCCCCTAGCATAGCGGGGGGGACAGTGGACGAGCAGTACTTC. Its translation is CASSSPSIAGGTVDEQYF.

This clone was counted a single time. This chain uses TRBV7-3 with TRBJ2-1; 8 bases match TRBD2. J was trimmed by 9 bases and V by 1 base; bases with no gene match: 5. The germline gives CDR1 SGHTA, CDR2 FQGTGA. CDR3 length: 14 amino acids. The CDR3 DNA is TGTGCCAGCAGCTTAAGGCGGGGGGAGGGTGAGCAGTTCTTC. Its translation: CASSLRRGEGEQFF.

Only a few counts were recorded for this clone. This rearrangement joins TRBV6-6 to TRBJ2-7; a possible D gene is TRBD1 (6 bases). CDR1 and CDR2 from the germline V gene are MNHNY and SVGAGI (reference sequence). The CDR3 totals 15 residues. The germline V and J ends were trimmed by 2 bases and 3 bases, with 14 bases remaining between them. CDR3 region: CASSYHGQNYYEQYF. The CDR3 nucleotides read TGTGCCAGCAGTTACCACGGACAGAACTACTACGAGCAGTACTTC.

The chain uses TRBV9 and TRBJ1-1; perhaps TRBD1 as D (5 bases). CDR1 and CDR2 from the germline V gene are SGDLS and YYNGEE. Between the trimmed V and J ends, which lost 2 bases and 5 bases, there was a span of 10 bases. The CDR3 is 13 amino acids. The CDR3 spells CASSVRGGTEAFF. CDR3 coding DNA: TGTGCCAGCAGCGTCCGGGGGGGGACTGAAGCTTTCTTT.

This chain connects TRBV18 to TRBJ1-5; 8 bases align to TRBD1. The V and J ends lost 5 bases and 2 bases, in that order; junction bases with no gene match: 5. The CDR3 sequence is 15 residues long. Per germline, CDR1 KGHSH and CDR2 LQKENI. The CDR3 reads CASSSTGAGNQPQHF. The CDR3 nucleotides are TGTGCCAGCTCATCGACAGGGGCGGGCAATCAGCCCCAGCATTTT. Full variable domain (remainder filled in from reference TRBV18 and TRBJ1-5): NAGVMQNPRHLVRRRGQEARLRCSPMKGHSHVYWYRQLPEEGLKFMVYLQKENIIDESGMPKERFSAEFPKEGPSILRIQQVVRGDSAAYFCASSSTGAGNQPQHFGDGTRLSIL.

The gene calls are TRBV5-1 and TRBJ1-3; 8 bases align to TRBD1. Germline CDR1 and CDR2: SGHRS and YFSETQ. CDR3 size: 16 residues. The ends lost 5 bases at V and 0 bases at J; junction bases unmatched: 7. The CDR3 loop is CASSPAGQGSGNTIYF. Here the CDR3 DNA reads TGCGCCAGCAGTCCTGCTGGACAGGGCTCTGGAAACACCATATATTTT.

The sample holds one count of this clone. The rearrangement uses TRBV18 and TRBJ1-1, with 7 bases aligning to TRBD1. CDR1 is KGHSH and CDR2 is LQKENI in the germline V gene. The J segment lost 7 bases and the V segment lost 8 bases, leaving 16 bases of the junction unmatched. The CDR3 sequence is 15 residues long. CDR3 DNA: TGTGCCAGCCTTCCGACAGGGAGGCAAATGGGTGAAGCTTTCTTT. Protein: CASLPTGRQMGEAFF. The variable domain in full, completed from reference TRBV18 and TRBJ1-1, reads NAGVMQNPRHLVRRRGQEARLRCSPMKGHSHVYWYRQLPEEGLKFMVYLQKENIIDESGMPKERFSAEFPKEGPSILRIQQVVRGDSAAYFCASLPTGRQMGEAFFGQGTRLTVV.

The genes are TRBV6-5 and TRBJ2-2, with D possibly TRBD2 on 5 matching bases. V lost 0 bases, J lost 2 bases, and 10 bases lay in between. The CDR3 has 16 amino acids. The V gene's germline CDR1 is MNHEY and CDR2 SVGAGI. Written as DNA, the CDR3 is TGTGCCAGCAGTTACTCAGAGAGGGTAAACACCGGGGAGCTGTTTTTT. Amino acids: CASSYSERVNTGELFF.

The CDR3 DNA is TGTGCCAGCAGCCAAGTTTCGCCAGGTAACACAGATACGCAGTATTTT. As protein: CASSQVSPGNTDTQYF. The chain combines TRBV4-2 with TRBJ2-3; no reliable D call. The germline V gene encodes CDR1 LGHNA and CDR2 YNFKEQ. Trimming cost V 1 base and J 2 bases, with 13 bases left between them. CDR3 length: 16 residues.

This clone showed up just once. This sequence joins TRBV10-1 and TRBJ1-3, with D unresolved. Germline CDR1 reads WNHNN; CDR2 reads SYGVQD (reference sequence). Between the trimmed V and J ends, which lost 6 bases and 0 bases, there was a span of 15 bases. The CDR3 is made up of 16 amino acids. The CDR3 DNA sequence: TGCGCCAGCAGGACTAGTGAAGGCCACTCTGGAAACACCATATATTTT. Its protein product is CASRTSEGHSGNTIYF.

This rearrangement joins TRBV11-2 to TRBJ2-7; the D gene is possibly TRBD2 (7 bases). The CDR3 totals 15 residues. The V and J ends lost 3 bases and 0 bases respectively, with 12 bases between them. Germline CDR1 is SGHAT and CDR2 is FQNNGV. This CDR3 reads CASSLRGGSSYEQYF. The CDR3 nucleotides are TGTGCCAGCAGCTTGAGGGGGGGTAGCTCCTACGAGCAGTACTTC.